The clone carrying this TCR beta chain occurred once. The target antigen is unknown. Germline values: CDR1 MDHEN, CDR2 SYDVKM. V lost 3 bases, J lost 7 bases, and 9 bases stayed unmatched. The CDR3 has 15 amino acids. Sequencing used immunoSEQ multiplex PCR; TCRdb keeps in-frame clones, though not all of them. The sample shows about 4,200 clones, about 73% of them seen only once. The data were obtained in a study of T cells in tumors after PD-1 blockade. Notes on the study in general: Only pre- versus post-treatment comparisons showed clonal replacement.

Time point specified: first of two pre-therapy site-matched biopsies around 2 months apart. This sample comprised tumor tissue, obtained before anti-PD-1 treatment. The chain is built from TRBV28 and TRBJ1-5, with 7 bases lining up with TRBD1. This clonotype originated in a human donor with basal cell carcinoma. CDR3 region: CASSFLDREQQPQHF. In DNA, the CDR3 is TGTGCCAGCAGTTTTCTCGACAGGGAACAGCAGCCCCAGCATTTT. Looking up the rest from reference TRBV28 and TRBJ1-5 gives the full variable domain: DVKVTQSSRYLVKRTGEKVFLECVQDMDHENMFWYRQDPGLGLRLIYFSYDVKMKEKGDIPEGYSVSREKKERFSLILESASTNQTSMYLCASSFLDREQQPQHFGDGTRLSIL.